This T cell receptor (beta chain) was retrieved from a study of cytomegalovirus exposure and HLA in healthy donors. The table lists this clone with a count of one. The protocol was immunoSEQ multiplex PCR, while the TCRdb copy is restricted to in-frame clones and leaves out a portion. The table includes under 300,000 clones, approximately 83% detected once. V shed 7 bases and J 5 bases; nucleotides not matched to a gene: 11. This CDR3 has 15 amino acids. CDR1 is SNHLY and CDR2 is FYNNEI in the germline V gene. The sequenced sample consisted of PBMCs. The V call is TRBV2, the J call TRBJ2-1, with 7 bases aligning to TRBD2. The sequence derives from a woman aged 30 to 39 in good health and CMV-seropositive. Written as DNA, the CDR3 is TGTGCCAGCATTGCGGGGGAACTAGGGAACAATGAGCAGTTCTTC. Translating it yields CASIAGELGNNEQFF.